Listed below are T cell receptor beta chains from one sample, sequenced in a study of blood T cell repertoires in COVID-19. The table came from immunoSEQ multiplex PCR; TCRdb's copy has only in-frame clones and leaves some out. Among a few hundred thousand clones, under 90% were seen once, and the ten largest hold 0.94%. Source material: peripheral blood. Every receptor here comes from a woman in her 40s who had recovered from COVID-19. The CDR3 runs from the conserved cysteine through the conserved F or W. D genes are given only for firm matches. For some rows the clone size is stated as once, few or many, or as a class when expanded; others skip it.

CDR3 DNA,CDR3 protein,J gene,D gene,V gene,clone size
TGTGCCAGCAGCCAGGGGTCGACAGGGGGGGTAGAGACCCAGTACTTC,CASSQGSTGGVETQYF,TRBJ2-5,TRBD1,TRBV11-3,.
TGTGCCAGCAGCCAACTAAACTACGAGCAGTACTTC,CASSQLNYEQYF,TRBJ2-7,.,TRBV28,.
TGTGCCAGCAGCCGCGGACAGAATGGCGAAAAACTGTTTTTT,CASSRGQNGEKLFF,TRBJ1-4,.,TRBV14,few
TGTGCCAGCTCACCACCTGGGACAGGGGGCGGCTACGAGCAGTACTTC,CASSPPGTGGGYEQYF,TRBJ2-7,TRBD1,TRBV18,.
TGTGCCAGTAGTCCCCGGGACAGGGTCTCTGGGGCCAACGTCCTGACTTTC,CASSPRDRVSGANVLTF,TRBJ2-6,TRBD1,TRBV19,once
TGTGCCAGCAGCTTAGGCCCTGACAAAGGAAGCACAGATACGCAGTATTTT,CASSLGPDKGSTDTQYF,TRBJ2-3,.,TRBV11-3,.
TGTGCCAGCCGGCAGGGGGCGCAAACTGAAGCTTTCTTT,CASRQGAQTEAFF,TRBJ1-1,TRBD1,TRBV27,.
TGTGCCAGCAGCCCGGGACAGGGGGGAATGAACACTGAAGCTTTCTTT,CASSPGQGGMNTEAFF,TRBJ1-1,TRBD1,TRBV7-8,few
TGTGCCAGCAGTTCCCCGCGACAGGGTGGAGAGACCCAGTACTTC,CASSSPRQGGETQYF,TRBJ2-5,TRBD1,TRBV28,.
TGTGCCAGCAGTTTCGCGCTTCACTATGGCTACACCTTC,CASSFALHYGYTF,TRBJ1-2,.,TRBV28,.
TGTGCCAGTAGAGACAAGGGGTATGGCTACACCTTC,CASRDKGYGYTF,TRBJ1-2,.,TRBV19,.
TGCGCCAGCAGCCAAGATGTGGCAGTATACAATGAGCAGTTCTTC,CASSQDVAVYNEQFF,TRBJ2-1,.,TRBV4-1,once
TGTGCCAGCAGTTCACAGGGAACTGAAGCTTTCTTT,CASSSQGTEAFF,TRBJ1-1,.,TRBV12-3/TRBV12-4,.
TGTGCCACCTCTGCGGGAGCCCCCGAGCAGTACTTC,CATSAGAPEQYF,TRBJ2-7,TRBD2,TRBV24-1,.
TGTGCCAGCAGTGAAGACCTTCCCCCGGGACTCCACCCGTATTTT,CASSEDLPPGLHPYF,TRBJ2-3,.,TRBV2,.
TGCAGCGTTCCTTTGGCTAGCGGGAGTGTAAACAATGAGCAGTTCTTC,CSVPLASGSVNNEQFF,TRBJ2-1,TRBD2,TRBV29-1,.
TGTGCCAGCAGTGAGACCGGACAGGGGATATCCGGCACTGAAGCTTTCTTT,CASSETGQGISGTEAFF,TRBJ1-1,TRBD1,TRBV25-1,few
TGTGCCAGCAGTGATCCGACAGGGCGCACCGGGGAGCTGTTTTTT,CASSDPTGRTGELFF,TRBJ2-2,TRBD1,TRBV25-1,.
TGTGCCAGCAGCCCTCTAGCGGGAGCCTACGAGCAGTACTTC,CASSPLAGAYEQYF,TRBJ2-7,TRBD2,TRBV3-1/TRBV3-2,.
TGTGCCAGCAGCGGAGTAAACACAGATACGCAGTATTTT,CASSGVNTDTQYF,TRBJ2-3,.,TRBV14,.
TGTGCCAGCAGCTTGGGCAGTGGAGGCACCGGGGAGCTGTTTTTT,CASSLGSGGTGELFF,TRBJ2-2,.,TRBV5-4,.
TGTGCCAGCAGCTTGGGACAGTACAATGAGCAGTTCTTC,CASSLGQYNEQFF,TRBJ2-1,TRBD1,TRBV11-2,.
TGTGCCAGCAGTTTGGACTCCTCCTACGAGCAGTACTTC,CASSLDSSYEQYF,TRBJ2-7,.,TRBV12-3/TRBV12-4,.
TGTGCCAGCAGTGGACAGGGGGCGGCCTCCTACAATGAGCAGTTCTTC,CASSGQGAASYNEQFF,TRBJ2-1,TRBD1,TRBV6-1,.
TGTGCCAGCAGTTTAGTAGCCAGAGAAAAACTGTTTTTT,CASSLVAREKLFF,TRBJ1-4,.,TRBV12-3/TRBV12-4,.
TGTGCCAGCAGCTCACCGACAGGGATGGTGGAGACCCAGTACTTC,CASSSPTGMVETQYF,TRBJ2-5,TRBD1,TRBV11-1,.
TGTGCCAGCACCCTTAGCGGGACCACAGATACGCAGTATTTT,CASTLSGTTDTQYF,TRBJ2-3,TRBD2,TRBV3-1/TRBV3-2,.
TGTGCCATCAGCTCTAATACGCTAGCGGGAGTATACAATGAGCAGTTCTTC,CAISSNTLAGVYNEQFF,TRBJ2-1,TRBD2,TRBV10-3,.
TGTGCCAGCAGGAAGGGGCCAGAGGATCAGCCCCAGCATTTT,CASRKGPEDQPQHF,TRBJ1-5,.,TRBV6-5,.
TGTGCCAGTAGTATGCCTAGCGTGAACACCGGGGAGCTGTTTTTT,CASSMPSVNTGELFF,TRBJ2-2,.,TRBV19,.
TGCGCCAGCAGCTTGTTCACAGGGAGTGGCTACACCTTC,CASSLFTGSGYTF,TRBJ1-2,.,TRBV5-1,.
TGTGCCAGCAGGGAGGAGAGCGCTGGGGCCAACGTCCTGACTTTC,CASREESAGANVLTF,TRBJ2-6,.,TRBV2,.
TGTGCCTGGAGTGTGTCACTAGCGAACACCGGGGAGCTGTTTTTT,CAWSVSLANTGELFF,TRBJ2-2,.,TRBV30,once
TGTGCCAGCAGGGGTGAGGGAGGGGAGCAGTACTTC,CASRGEGGEQYF,TRBJ2-7,TRBD2,TRBV2,.
TGTGCCACCTCAGCGGCGACGTTCTCCTACAATGAGCAGTTCTTC,CATSAATFSYNEQFF,TRBJ2-1,.,TRBV24-1,.
TGTGCCAGCTCACCTCCGGGACAAGCTAATGAAAAACTGTTTTTT,CASSPPGQANEKLFF,TRBJ1-4,.,TRBV18,.
TGTGCCTGGAGTGTACGGGGGGCCGATACGCAGTATTTT,CAWSVRGADTQYF,TRBJ2-3,.,TRBV30,.
TGTGCCAGCAGTGAAACAGGGTCGGATGAAAAACTGTTTTTT,CASSETGSDEKLFF,TRBJ1-4,.,TRBV2,.
TGCGCCAGCAGCCAAGGGGACACCTACGAGCAGTACTTC,CASSQGDTYEQYF,TRBJ2-7,.,TRBV4-1,.
TGTGCCAGCAGCCCGACTAGCGGTTACGAGCAGTACTTC,CASSPTSGYEQYF,TRBJ2-7,TRBD2,TRBV7-9,.